Each of the 7 T cell receptor beta chains below was sequenced from the same sample in a study of human T cells and chemical hapten exposure. Time point described: pre-sensitization, week 0. Treatment defined: therapeutic diphenylcyclopropenone sensitization with weekly scalp DPC. TCRdb recomputed calls from the RACE reads with MiXCR, one row per CDR3 protein. The sample lists more than 75,000 distinct CDR3 sequences, around 10% occurring once. The material was whole blood, obtained in connection with sensitization to the hapten diphenylcyclopropenone (DPC). The receptor source for this set is a woman aged 40-49 years with alopecia areata. Some clones in this sample may be carry-over from other donors' samples.

CDR3 in amino acids: CASSPPTPGTEAFF. CDR3 bases: TGTGCCAGCAGCCCCCCGACACCTGGGACTGAAGCTTTCTTT. The J gene is TRBJ1-1, the V gene TRBV6-2 or TRBV6-3, with unresolved D. Germline V gene lookup returns CDR1 MNHEY and CDR2 SVGEGT. V gave up 6 bases and J gave up 5 bases, with 16 bases separating them. This CDR3 comprises 14 residues.

This clonotype appeared a few times. The V call is TRBV7-2, the J call TRBJ2-2, with D tentatively TRBD1 (5 bases). The germline V and J ends were trimmed by 2 bases and 1 base, with 8 bases remaining between them. The CDR3 consists of 15 residues. Germline CDR1 reads SGHTA; CDR2 reads FQGNSA. The CDR3: CASSLQGLNTGELFF. The CDR3 DNA sequence: TGTGCCAGCAGCTTACAGGGTCTGAACACCGGGGAGCTGTTTTTT.

In regard to this clonotype: Possible read error: a much larger clone is one base away. This chain links TRBV20-1 with TRBJ1-2; D remains ambiguous. V shed 8 bases and J shed 1 base, with 14 bases lying between them. In germline, CDR1 is DFQATT, CDR2 SNEGSKA (reference sequence). CDR3 length equals 13 residues. The CDR3 reads CSTPPDFNYGYTF. The DNA for the CDR3 is TGCAGTACCCCGCCGGATTTTAACTATGGCTACACCTTC.

The chain has TRBV2 and TRBJ2-3; TRBD2 matches 12 bases. The CDR3 has 16 amino acids. The V and J ends lost 7 bases and 2 bases, in that order; junction bases with no gene match: 7. From germline, CDR1 is SNHLY and CDR2 FYNNEI. The CDR3 reads CASNRLAGGITDTQYF. In nucleotides, the CDR3 is TGTGCCAGCAATCGGCTAGCGGGGGGGATCACAGATACGCAGTATTTT.

The CDR3: CASSLTMNHEQYF. In nucleotides, the CDR3 is TGTGCCAGCAGCTTAACGATGAACCACGAGCAGTACTTC. The chain recombines TRBV5-6 with TRBJ2-7; D ambiguous. CDR3 length: 13 amino acids. V was cut by 2 bases and J by 5 bases, with 11 bases left in between. Germline V gives CDR1 SGHDT, CDR2 YYEEEE.

This clonotype was seen a few times. The V call is TRBV19, the J call TRBJ1-2, with D perhaps matching TRBD1 (6 bases). The CDR3 contains 13 residues. The V and J ends lost 5 bases and 6 bases respectively, with 13 bases between them. CDR1 LNHDA and CDR2 SQIVND come from the germline V gene (reference sequence). The CDR3 nucleotides read TGTGCCAGTAGTCAAAGACAGGTCGATGGCTACACCTTC. As protein: CASSQRQVDGYTF.

This clonotype was observed many times. The rearrangement uses TRBV7-9 and TRBJ2-7, with D possibly matching TRBD2 (6 bases). Germline CDR1 reads SEHNR; CDR2 reads FQNEAQ (reference sequence). Trimming took off 0 bases at V and 0 bases at J, with 18 bases between the two ends. CDR3 length: 18 amino acids. The CDR3 sequence is CASSLALGPGLNSYEQYF. The DNA for the CDR3 is TGTGCCAGCAGCTTAGCGCTGGGGCCGGGACTCAACTCCTACGAGCAGTACTTC. The variable domain in full, with the rest retrieved from reference TRBV7-9 and TRBJ2-7, is DTGVSQNPRHKITKRGQNVTFRCDPISEHNRLYWYRQTLGQGPEFLTYFQNEAQLEKSRLLSDRFSAERPKGSFSTLEIQRTEQGDSAMYLCASSLALGPGLNSYEQYFGPGTRLTVT.